Each of the 2 T cell receptor beta chains below was sequenced from the same sample in a study of cytomegalovirus exposure and HLA in healthy donors. It was with 60 Vbeta and 13 Jbeta primers that the PCR ran. The assay was immunoSEQ multiplex PCR, and TCRdb's table has in-frame clones only and misses some. Of some 150,000 clones listed, about 79% are singletons. Source material: PBMCs. The receptors stem from a male donor in good health and CMV-seronegative.

V and J are TRBV7-6 and TRBJ1-3; D perhaps matches TRBD1 (6 bases). The CDR3 contains 15 residues. Germline V gives CDR1 SGHVS, CDR2 FNYEAQ. The V gene lost 2 bases and the J gene lost 1 base, with 9 bases spanning the gap. CDR3 amino acids: CASSLSRGSGNTIYF. The CDR3 DNA follows: TGTGCCAGCAGCTTATCGAGGGGGTCTGGAAACACCATATATTTT.

The chain employs TRBV6-1 and TRBJ2-7; D gene ambiguous. Between the trimmed V and J ends, which lost 6 bases and 0 bases, there was a span of 9 bases. From germline, CDR1 is MNHNS and CDR2 SASEGT. The CDR3 covers 13 residues. The CDR3 nucleotides are TGTGCCAGCAGAGTACAGAGCTCCTACGAGCAGTACTTC. It codes for CASRVQSSYEQYF.